A single count supports the clone carrying this T cell receptor (beta chain). One end of the junction fails to match germline, which may point to a read error. Measured with immunoSEQ multiplex PCR; TCRdb has only the in-frame clones, and not every one. The table records 500,000 or so clones, 75% to 90% of them present only once. This specimen belongs to a study of blood T cell repertoires in COVID-19. Recovery among Cohort 3 donors was established by two negative PCRs, clearance, or symptom resolution. The CDR3 extends over 15 amino acids. Germline-derived CDR1 and CDR2 are SGHTA and FQGNSA. The chain employs TRBV7-2 and TRBJ2-3, with 9 bases aligning to TRBD2. The sequencing input was PBMCs or T cells enriched from blood (not recorded which). The receptor was isolated from a woman aged 18 to 35 who had recovered from COVID-19. CDR3 region: CASSLAGQETDTQYF. The CDR3 coding sequence is TGTGCCAGCAGCCTAGCGGGGCAAGAGACAGATACGCAGTATTTT.